Below, one TCR beta chain is given with its context. Per the original methods: The assay estimated nucleated cells by amplifying reference gene primers. Repertoires were generated with immunoSEQ multiplex PCR, while TCRdb's copy carries only in-frame clones and drops some. V and J calls plus clone size are reproduced from that table; the DNA served to infer D and trimming. The sample has 450,000 or so clones, roughly nine tenths seen once; the top ten hold about 1%. The CDR3 contains 15 residues. The ends lost 2 bases at V and 6 bases at J; junction bases unmatched: 8. Germline V gene sequence: CDR1 LNHDA, CDR2 SQIVND (reference sequence). This entry is derived from a study of blood T cell repertoires in COVID-19. Overall study context: There were acute and convalescent COVID-19 samples, and they came from the United States, Italy and Spain. PBMCs, B-cell-depleted T cells, or T cells provided the cDNA or gDNA that made up the material.

Recruited during active infection, patients (from Seattle) were subsequently followed longitudinally. This TCR came from a man younger than 35 with COVID-19, enrolled during active disease. Sequenced material: peripheral blood. V usage is TRBV19 and J usage is TRBJ1-2, with TRBD1 matching 8 bases. The CDR3 spells CASSIHIDRGNGYTF. The CDR3 DNA reads TGTGCCAGTAGTATACATATCGACAGGGGTAATGGCTACACCTTC.